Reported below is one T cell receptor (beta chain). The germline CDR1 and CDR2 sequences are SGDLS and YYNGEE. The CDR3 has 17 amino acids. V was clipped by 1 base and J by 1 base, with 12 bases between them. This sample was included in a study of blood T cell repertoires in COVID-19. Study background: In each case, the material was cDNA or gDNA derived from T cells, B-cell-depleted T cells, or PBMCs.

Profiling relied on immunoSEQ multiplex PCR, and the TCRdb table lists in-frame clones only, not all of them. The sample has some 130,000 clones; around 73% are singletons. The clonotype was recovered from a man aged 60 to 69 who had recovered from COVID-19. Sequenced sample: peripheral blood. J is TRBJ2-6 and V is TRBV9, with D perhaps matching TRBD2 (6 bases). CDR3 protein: CASSVLRGDSGANVLTF. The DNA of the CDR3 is TGTGCCAGCAGCGTATTACGCGGGGATTCTGGGGCCAACGTCCTGACTTTC.